The 27 T cell receptor beta chains presented below share a single source sample, sequenced in a study of T cell repertoires in cytomegalovirus infection. TCRdb called the reads again in MiXCR, with one record for every CDR3 protein. The profile shows 310,000 or so distinct CDR3 sequences, under 20% of them singletons. The sample comprised PBMCs. Receptors were obtained from a human donor in good health (CMV status not recorded). Some clones in this sample may be carry-over from other donors' samples.

This clonotype turned up a few times. The V and J genes are TRBV20-1 and TRBJ2-3, with D hard to call. V was trimmed by 3 bases and J by 2 bases, leaving 6 bases between them. Per germline, CDR1 DFQATT and CDR2 SNEGSKA (reference sequence). This CDR3 region has 12 residues. CDR3 nucleotides: TGCAGTGCTAGGGCCAACACAGATACGCAGTATTTT. It encodes CSARANTDTQYF.

The chain recombines TRBV10-3 with TRBJ1-6; D gene ambiguous. Trimming took off 0 bases at V and 7 bases at J, with 10 bases between the two ends. Per the germline V gene, CDR1 is ENHRY and CDR2 is SYGVKD. The CDR3 sequence is 15 residues long. As DNA, the CDR3 is TGTGCCATCAGTGAGTCCGGGTGGTCGAATTCACCCCTCCACTTT. It codes for CAISESGWSNSPLHF.

This clonotype occurred a few times. This CDR3 is CSARQGATNYGYTF. Written as DNA, the CDR3 is TGCAGTGCTAGACAGGGGGCGACGAACTATGGCTACACCTTC. This chain links TRBV20-1 with TRBJ1-2, with 8 bases identical to TRBD1. This CDR3 contains 14 residues. J lost 2 bases, V lost 2 bases, and 4 bases had no gene match. CDR1 and CDR2 (germline): DFQATT, SNEGSKA (reference sequence).

This clonotype was recorded many times. This chain connects TRBV6-1 to TRBJ2-1, with D perhaps matching TRBD1 (5 bases). The germline V gene encodes CDR1 MNHNS and CDR2 SASEGT. CDR3 length: 12 residues. Trimming took 8 bases from V and 15 from J, leaving 20 bases between them. The CDR3 reads CASRPLQDPPFF. The CDR3, as DNA: TGTGCCAGCCGGCCCTTACAGGACCCACCGTTCTTC.

The chain combines TRBV12-3 or TRBV12-4 with TRBJ2-1, with 7 bases fitting TRBD1. The V and J ends lost 8 bases and 6 bases, in that order; junction bases with no gene match: 4. CDR3 length equals 12 residues. CDR3: CASEGQSNEQFF. The CDR3 nucleotides are TGTGCCAGCGAGGGACAGAGCAATGAGCAGTTCTTC.

Here the CDR3 reads CASSRPGIEKLFF. CDR3 nucleotide sequence: TGTGCCAGCAGTCGCCCCGGGATTGAAAAACTGTTTTTT. The V and J genes are TRBV28 and TRBJ1-4; D gene ambiguous. The CDR3 loop spans 13 amino acids. V lost 5 bases, J lost 7 bases, and 11 bases lay in between. Germline V gene sequence: CDR1 MDHEN, CDR2 SYDVKM.

CDR3 in amino acids: CSASFRENTEAFF. The CDR3 coding sequence is TGCAGTGCTAGCTTTCGTGAGAACACTGAAGCTTTCTTT. The V gene is TRBV20-1, the J gene TRBJ1-1; D not certain. CDR3 length equals 13 residues. Per germline, CDR1 DFQATT and CDR2 SNEGSKA (reference sequence). V dropped 3 bases and J dropped 1 base, with 9 bases sitting between them.

This clonotype was observed many times. The chain carries TRBV7-2 and TRBJ1-4; D not certain. Looked up from germline, CDR1 is SGHTA and CDR2 is FQGNSA. The CDR3 runs 12 residues. V was shortened by 1 base and J by 12 bases, with 9 bases between the two germline ends. The CDR3 loop is CASSLGREELFF. In DNA, the CDR3 is TGTGCCAGCAGCTTAGGTCGGGAGGAACTGTTTTTT.

The CDR3 loop reads CASPWKGPLYGLQETQYF. For the CDR3, the DNA is TGCGCCAGCCCATGGAAGGGACCTTTATACGGCCTCCAAGAGACCCAGTACTTC. The V gene is TRBV23-1, the J gene TRBJ2-5; D is perhaps TRBD1 or TRBD2 (5 bases each). TRBV23-1 is placed among ORFs of uncertain function. This CDR3 is built from 18 residues. V lost 8 bases to trimming and J lost 1 base, with 26 bases between them.

The chain joins TRBV18 to TRBJ2-7, with 7 positions matching TRBD1. The trim removed 2 bases at V and 5 bases at J, leaving 6 bases unmatched. The CDR3 is 14 amino acids. Germline lookup yields CDR1 KGHSH and CDR2 LQKENI. The CDR3, as DNA: TGTGCCAGCTCACCAGGAGACAGGGCGGACGAGCAGTACTTC. Amino acid sequence: CASSPGDRADEQYF. Drawing the rest from reference TRBV18 and TRBJ2-7, the complete variable domain is NAGVMQNPRHLVRRRGQEARLRCSPMKGHSHVYWYRQLPEEGLKFMVYLQKENIIDESGMPKERFSAEFPKEGPSILRIQQVVRGDSAAYFCASSPGDRADEQYFGPGTRLTVT.

This clonotype was observed at least ten times. The chain uses TRBV4-2 and TRBJ1-2, with TRBD1 matching 9 bases. Germline V gene lookup returns CDR1 LGHNA and CDR2 YNFKEQ. This CDR3 is built from 18 residues. Trimming took 4 bases from V and 7 from J; bases not matched to a gene: 19. The CDR3 region is CASSPNTSRDRENRGYTF. CDR3 nucleotides: TGTGCCAGCAGCCCCAACACATCCCGGGACAGGGAGAATCGTGGCTACACCTTC.

The chain is built from TRBV28 and TRBJ2-5; 9 bases are shared with TRBD1. The CDR3 extends over 15 amino acids. Per germline, CDR1 MDHEN and CDR2 SYDVKM. V shed 3 bases and J 5 bases; nucleotides not matched to a gene: 7. The CDR3 bases are TGTGCCAGCAGTTTCTACAGGGGGCTCGGGGAGACCCAGTACTTC. It is translated as CASSFYRGLGETQYF.

This clonotype was seen at least ten times. This rearrangement joins TRBV12-3 or TRBV12-4 to TRBJ2-4; 7 nucleotides match TRBD1. The CDR3 is 18 amino acids. J gave up 0 bases and V 3 bases, and 11 bases lay outside the gene matches. The CDR3 DNA reads TGTGCCAGCAGTTTGCTTCCCGACAGGGCCATAGCCAAAAACATTCAGTACTTC. This encodes CASSLLPDRAIAKNIQYF.

This clonotype was observed a few times. This chain connects TRBV12-3 or TRBV12-4 to TRBJ1-1; perhaps TRBD1 as D (5 bases). The V end lost 3 bases, the J end lost 5 bases, and 16 bases lay between the germline ends. CDR3 size: 15 residues. The CDR3 protein is CASSFGRAGGTEAFF. As DNA, the CDR3 is TGTGCCAGCAGTTTCGGCAGGGCGGGGGGGACTGAAGCTTTCTTT.

This sequence joins TRBV12-3 or TRBV12-4 and TRBJ2-5; D is unclear. V lost 3 bases, J lost 4 bases, and 15 bases lay in between. The CDR3 loop spans 15 amino acids. The CDR3 sequence is CASSLRQVAGETQYF. The CDR3 coding sequence is TGTGCCAGCAGTTTGAGGCAGGTGGCTGGAGAGACCCAGTACTTC.

This clonotype was seen only a few times. The chain is built from TRBV29-1 and TRBJ1-1; TRBD1 matches at 10 bases. The germline V gene encodes CDR1 SQVTM and CDR2 ANQGSEA. The CDR3 sequence is 14 residues long. J was trimmed by 3 bases and V by 7 bases; bases with no gene match: 8. The CDR3 sequence: CSGRWDRGDTEAFF. As DNA, the CDR3 is TGCAGCGGCAGATGGGACAGGGGTGACACTGAAGCTTTCTTT.

The V call is TRBV14, the J call TRBJ2-2; TRBD1 matches 9 bases. With 1 base clipped from V and 5 bases from J, the junction kept 8 bases outside the gene matches. CDR1 is SGHDN and CDR2 is FVKESK in the germline V gene. CDR3 length: 17 residues. DNA of the CDR3: TGTGCCAGCAGCCAAGTTCCAGGGACAGGGAGAACCGGGGAGCTGTTTTTT. Encoded protein: CASSQVPGTGRTGELFF.

The chain is built from TRBV12-3 or TRBV12-4 and TRBJ2-7; 11 bases align to TRBD2. J was trimmed by 5 bases and V by 6 bases; bases with no gene match: 6. The CDR3 runs 14 residues. The CDR3 sequence: CASRASGGPDEQYF. DNA for the CDR3: TGTGCCAGCAGGGCTAGCGGGGGGCCTGACGAGCAGTACTTC.

The chain links TRBV19 to TRBJ1-5, with D unclear. The CDR3 is 14 residues long. The ends were cut back, 2 bases at V and 0 bases at J, with 5 bases in the middle. Germline lookup yields CDR1 LNHDA and CDR2 SQIVND (reference sequence). The DNA for the CDR3 is TGTGCCAGTAGTATAAAGGGTAGCAATCAGCCCCAGCATTTT. It yields the protein CASSIKGSNQPQHF.

This clonotype was seen more than once but under ten times. The chain is built from TRBV25-1 and TRBJ1-1; D uncertain. Deletions cut 1 base from V and 1 base from J, with 7 bases between. This CDR3 has 14 residues. The germline V gene encodes CDR1 MGHDK and CDR2 SYGVNS. The CDR3, as DNA: TGTGCCAGCAGTGAATGGAGGGAGAACACTGAAGCTTTCTTT. As protein: CASSEWRENTEAFF.

CDR3 loop: CASSPAWSDEQYF. CDR3 in DNA: TGTGCCAGCAGCCCTGCGTGGTCGGACGAGCAGTACTTC. This chain links TRBV7-4 with TRBJ2-7; no definite D call. Trimming cost V 5 bases and J 5 bases, with 13 bases left between them. The CDR3 loop spans 13 amino acids. Germline V lookup: CDR1 SGHVT, CDR2 SQSDAQ.

V and J are TRBV19 and TRBJ2-3; D gene unclear. The V end was cut by 5 bases, the J end by 4 bases, with 10 bases between. This CDR3 has 13 residues. Germline V gives CDR1 LNHDA, CDR2 SQIVND (reference sequence). The CDR3 loop reads CASSQSSADTQYF. CDR3 in DNA: TGTGCCAGTAGTCAATCGTCGGCAGATACGCAGTATTTT.

V usage is TRBV20-1 and J usage is TRBJ1-2; 7 bases fit TRBD1. The CDR3 is made up of 14 amino acids. CDR1 is DFQATT, CDR2 SNEGSKA, per germline (reference sequence). V was clipped by 1 base and J by 8 bases; unmatched bases: 10. This chain's CDR3 is CSARGTWTGSGYTF. CDR3 DNA sequence: TGCAGTGCTAGAGGCACCTGGACAGGCTCGGGCTACACCTTC.

J is TRBJ2-3 and V is TRBV7-9; TRBD2 matches 9 bases. The V gene end was trimmed by 4 bases and the J gene end by 2 bases; junction bases not matched to a gene: 13. This CDR3 is 18 amino acids long. Germline assignment: CDR1 SEHNR and CDR2 FQNEAQ (reference sequence). CDR3 DNA: TGTGCCAGCAGCTCCTACCTTCAGTTAGCGGGGGTCACAGATACGCAGTATTTT. This translates into CASSSYLQLAGVTDTQYF.

This clonotype occurred a few times. The V and J genes are TRBV4-3 and TRBJ1-2; D is unresolved. CDR1 is LGHNA and CDR2 is YSLEER in the germline V gene. The length of the CDR3 is 14 residues. V was pared by 0 bases and J by 4 bases, with 9 bases between. The CDR3 region has the DNA TGCGCCAGCAGCCAAGATTTAAGACCCTATGGCTACACCTTC. Amino acids: CASSQDLRPYGYTF.

The sample holds many counts of this clonotype. V gene TRBV20-1 combines with J gene TRBJ2-5; 8 positions agree with TRBD1. The germline V gene encodes CDR1 DFQATT and CDR2 SNEGSKA (reference sequence). There are 16 residues in the CDR3. J was trimmed by 2 bases and V by 0 bases; bases with no gene match: 8. The CDR3 bases are TGCAGTGCTAGAGATCAGTCAGGGGGCCAGCAAGAGACCCAGTACTTC. Residues: CSARDQSGGQQETQYF.

This clonotype was recorded many times. The chain uses TRBV7-8 and TRBJ1-2; 8 positions agree with TRBD1. J was trimmed by 3 bases and V by 7 bases; bases with no gene match: 25. The CDR3 totals 20 residues. The germline CDR1 and CDR2 sequences are SGHVS and FQNEAQ. DNA of the CDR3: TGTGCCAGCACTGGCTTCCGAGGAAGGACAGGGAGTGCGATCTACTATGGCTACACCTTC. Encoded protein: CASTGFRGRTGSAIYYGYTF.